Below are 24 T cell receptor beta chains sequenced from a single sample in a study of regulatory T cells in long-lasting Graves disease. Combining iRepertoire HTBI primers with Arm-PCR of CDR3 regions, the authors built TCR beta libraries. TCRdb re-derived calls from the multiplex PCR reads in MiXCR, one entry per CDR3 protein. Here the sample spans around 480,000 distinct CDR3 sequences, about 17% being singletons. This sample's time point: newly diagnosed GD, antithyroid drugs for less than 3 months. Extracted RNA from PBMCs served as the source of the TCR library. This sample also appeared in a second study, on T cells in Graves' hyperthyroidism and ophthalmopathy.

This specimen was peripheral blood mononuclear cells (PBMCs), taken at new diagnosis, from a patient treated with antithyroid drugs. These receptors all come from a man between 40 and 49 years old with Graves disease.

This clonotype occurred many times. The V call is TRBV3-1, the J call TRBJ2-1; 9 bases agree with TRBD1. The CDR3 spans 15 residues. V was clipped by 4 bases and J by 7 bases; unmatched bases: 8. Germline V gene data show CDR1 as LGHDT and CDR2 as YNNKEL (reference sequence). CDR3: CASSLTGTGLNEQFF. CDR3 coding DNA: TGTGCCAGCAGCCTTACTGGGACAGGGTTGAATGAGCAGTTCTTC.

This clonotype was counted ten times or more. V and J are TRBV20-1 and TRBJ2-7; D gene uncertain. The CDR3 is 10 residues long. Germline CDR1 reads DFQATT; CDR2 reads SNEGSKA (reference sequence). The V end was cut by 0 bases, the J end by 5 bases, with 2 bases between. As DNA, the CDR3 is TGCAGTGCTAGAGAGCACGAGCAGTACTTC. Amino acids: CSAREHEQYF.

CDR3 nucleotides: TGCAGTGGAGTCTTTGGGGAGCAGTTCTTC. This translates into CSGVFGEQFF. The chain uses TRBV20-1 and TRBJ2-1; no reliable D call. Per the germline V gene, CDR1 is DFQATT and CDR2 is SNEGSKA (reference sequence). V dropped 7 bases and J dropped 10 bases, with 11 bases sitting between them. The CDR3 runs 10 residues.

This clonotype was detected only a few times. Germline and junction disagree at one end, which may indicate a read error. This chain connects TRBV28 to TRBJ1-2; 7 nucleotides align to TRBD1. The CDR3 extends over 16 amino acids. Germline CDR1 and CDR2: MDHEN and SYDVKM. CDR3 residues: CAGSLLRDSSGYGYTF. The CDR3 bases are TGTGCCGGCAGTTTACTAAGGGACAGTTCCGGCTATGGCTACACCTTC.

The V gene is TRBV6-2 or TRBV6-3, the J gene TRBJ2-3, with TRBD1 matching 7 bases. The CDR3 totals 13 residues. V shed 4 bases and J 5 bases; nucleotides not matched to a gene: 3. Germline CDR1 and CDR2: MNHEY and SVGEGT. CDR3 region: CASSWSGGDTQYF. In DNA form, the CDR3 reads TGTGCCAGCAGTTGGTCAGGGGGAGATACGCAGTATTTT.

This clonotype was counted only a few times. V usage is TRBV19 and J usage is TRBJ2-3; 7 nucleotides align to TRBD1. Germline assignment: CDR1 LNHDA and CDR2 SQIVND (reference sequence). This CDR3 spans 15 amino acids. The junction had 10 bases not matched to a gene; V was cut back by 8 bases and J by 2 bases. The DNA for the CDR3 is TGTGCCAGTCGGAACGGACAGGTATACACAGATACGCAGTATTTT. Protein product: CASRNGQVYTDTQYF.

This clonotype was counted at least ten times. The rearrangement uses TRBV28 and TRBJ1-5, with D possibly matching TRBD1 (5 bases). This CDR3 region has 16 residues. V was shortened by 8 bases and J by 1 base, with 18 bases between the two germline ends. Germline assignment: CDR1 MDHEN and CDR2 SYDVKM. The CDR3 DNA sequence: TGTGCCAGCTACAACCAGAGGGACGGAAGCAATCAGCCCCAGCATTTT. Translated, it gives CASYNQRDGSNQPQHF.

This clonotype appeared many times. V is TRBV5-1 and J is TRBJ2-6; D not resolved. Germline assignment: CDR1 SGHRS and CDR2 YFSETQ. V dropped 3 bases and J dropped 0 bases, with 10 bases sitting between them. This CDR3 region has 16 residues. The CDR3 spells CASSSSVYSGANVLTF. The CDR3 DNA reads TGCGCCAGCAGCTCATCGGTATACTCTGGGGCCAACGTCCTGACTTTC.

At least ten counts were recorded for this clonotype. The DNA of the CDR3 is TGTGCCAGCAGGGTAGGGGCAGTTTTCACTGAAGCTTTCTTT. It codes for CASRVGAVFTEAFF. The chain has TRBV2 and TRBJ1-1; perhaps TRBD1 as D (5 bases). The CDR3 loop spans 14 amino acids. The germline V and J ends were trimmed by 6 bases and 4 bases, with 15 bases remaining between them. Per germline, CDR1 SNHLY and CDR2 FYNNEI.

The chain recombines TRBV7-2 with TRBJ2-1, with 7 bases fitting TRBD2. Per the germline V gene, CDR1 is SGHTA and CDR2 is FQGNSA. With V trimmed by 6 bases and J by 7 bases, 18 bases remained unmatched. The CDR3 has 17 residues. DNA of the CDR3: TGTGCCAGCAGACGGGGACCAGCGGGACCCGGGGGGAATGAGCAGTTCTTC. Translating gives CASRRGPAGPGGNEQFF.

The chain links TRBV12-3 or TRBV12-4 to TRBJ1-3, with TRBD1 as a possible D gene (6 bases). Trimming pared 6 bases from V and 0 bases from J, leaving 12 bases between. The CDR3 extends over 15 amino acids. CDR3 amino acids: CASRGQTISGNTIYF. In DNA, the CDR3 is TGTGCCAGCAGAGGACAGACGATCTCTGGAAACACCATATATTTT.

This clonotype was seen many times. The chain uses TRBV7-9 and TRBJ1-2; D is perhaps TRBD1 (6 bases). Germline-derived CDR1 and CDR2 are SEHNR and FQNEAQ (reference sequence). V dropped 5 bases and J dropped 6 bases, with 19 bases sitting between them. The CDR3 extends over 15 amino acids. The CDR3 region has the DNA TGTGCCAGCAGCGTAGATCGGGGGCTGGAAGATGGCTACACCTTC. Translated: CASSVDRGLEDGYTF.

This clonotype was seen many times. The chain recombines TRBV6-1 with TRBJ2-7, with D unclear. Germline CDR1 and CDR2: MNHNS and SASEGT. CDR3 length: 12 residues. With 11 bases removed from V and 0 bases from J, the gap between germline ends came to 11 bases. The CDR3 DNA is TGTGCCGTGGGGAAGGGCTCCTACGAGCAGTACTTC. It specifies CAVGKGSYEQYF.

This clonotype was observed at least ten times. The chain has TRBV24-1 and TRBJ1-2; D not certain. The CDR3 is 14 amino acids. Germline CDR1 reads KGHDR; CDR2 reads SFDVKD. V dropped 1 base and J dropped 1 base, with 6 bases sitting between them. The CDR3, as DNA: TGTGCCACCAGTGATTTCGACGGTAACTATGGCTACACCTTC. Translation gives CATSDFDGNYGYTF.

This clonotype came up a few times. V and J are TRBV19 and TRBJ2-1; TRBD2 is a possible D gene (5 bases). Trimming left V 5 bases short and J 5 bases short, with 19 bases between. In germline, CDR1 is LNHDA, CDR2 SQIVND (reference sequence). The CDR3 is 16 amino acids. The CDR3 reads CASSSRRTRGHNEQFF. The DNA for the CDR3 is TGTGCCAGTAGTTCCCGACGGACCCGAGGGCACAATGAGCAGTTCTTC. Full variable domain (remainder filled in from reference TRBV19 and TRBJ2-1): DGGITQSPKYLFRKEGQNVTLSCEQNLNHDAMYWYRQDPGQGLRLIYYSQIVNDFQKGDIAEGYSVSREKKESFPLTVTSAQKNPTAFYLCASSSRRTRGHNEQFFGPGTRLTVL.

This clonotype occurred a few times. The J gene is TRBJ2-2, the V gene TRBV28, with TRBD1 as a possible D gene (5 bases). Germline CDR1 is MDHEN and CDR2 is SYDVKM. Trimming removed 3 bases from V and 1 base from J, with 18 bases in between. The CDR3 totals 18 residues. The CDR3 DNA follows: TGTGCCAGCAGTTTGGTCGCAGGGTGGGTGGGGAACACCGGGGAGCTGTTTTTT. It yields the protein CASSLVAGWVGNTGELFF.

The chain links TRBV4-2 to TRBJ2-7, with D perhaps given as TRBD1 or TRBD2 (5 bases each). Germline V gives CDR1 LGHNA, CDR2 YNFKEQ. V gave up 6 bases and J gave up 1 base, with 16 bases separating them. The CDR3 is 15 residues long. The CDR3 here is CASSPTQGPSYEQYF. CDR3 nucleotide sequence: TGTGCCAGCAGTCCAACCCAGGGACCGTCCTACGAGCAGTACTTC.

There are many counts of this clonotype. The rearrangement links TRBV12-3 or TRBV12-4 to TRBJ2-3; TRBD1 aligns across 9 bases. The CDR3 is 15 residues long. V trimming: 5 bases; J trimming: 4 bases; junction bases outside the gene matches: 7. The CDR3 sequence is CASSTRQGGADTQYF. DNA of the CDR3: TGTGCCAGCAGTACCCGACAGGGGGGGGCAGATACGCAGTATTTT.

This clonotype was seen ten or more times. V gene TRBV6-5 combines with J gene TRBJ2-3; D possibly corresponds to TRBD1 (6 bases). Trimming removed 2 bases from V and 0 bases from J, with 9 bases in between. Germline CDR1 MNHEY, CDR2 SVGAGI. The CDR3 covers 15 residues. CDR3 sequence: CASSYRGSSTDTQYF. The DNA for the CDR3 is TGTGCCAGCAGTTACAGGGGGTCTAGCACAGATACGCAGTATTTT.

In its sample, this clonotype was seen many times. The chain links TRBV7-8 to TRBJ2-2; D uncertain. V lost 3 bases, J lost 1 base, and 9 bases lay in between. The CDR3 consists of 15 residues. Germline V gives CDR1 SGHVS, CDR2 FQNEAQ. CDR3 nucleotide sequence: TGTGCCAGCAGCTTTACAGTAGGGAACACCGGGGAGCTGTTTTTT. This encodes CASSFTVGNTGELFF.

This clonotype was recorded many times. The chain employs TRBV20-1 and TRBJ1-1, with D unclear. The germline V gene has CDR1 DFQATT and CDR2 SNEGSKA (reference sequence). Trimming took 3 bases from V and 3 from J, leaving 8 bases between them. This CDR3 spans 12 amino acids. The CDR3 spells CSASHADTEAFF. CDR3 coding DNA: TGCAGTGCTAGCCACGCGGACACTGAAGCTTTCTTT.

In this sample, this clonotype turned up many times. The rearrangement joins TRBV24-1 to TRBJ2-2; D is unresolved. The germline CDR1 and CDR2 sequences are KGHDR and SFDVKD. The V end was cut by 4 bases, the J end by 6 bases, with 14 bases between. The CDR3 is made up of 15 amino acids. The CDR3 loop reads CATSDVAPRSGELFF. The CDR3 region has the DNA TGTGCCACCAGTGACGTGGCCCCTCGGTCCGGGGAGCTGTTTTTT.

This clonotype was seen at least ten times. V is TRBV2 and J is TRBJ2-7, with D possibly matching TRBD2 (6 bases). Trimming took off 5 bases at V and 0 bases at J, with 8 bases between the two ends. CDR3 length: 13 residues. Germline-derived CDR1 and CDR2 are SNHLY and FYNNEI. CDR3: CASSIAVSYEQYF. The CDR3 nucleotides read TGTGCCAGCAGTATAGCGGTCTCCTACGAGCAGTACTTC.

The table lists this clonotype with a few counts. The chain uses TRBV29-1 and TRBJ2-2, with D tentatively TRBD1 (6 bases). Germline V gene sequence: CDR1 SQVTM, CDR2 ANQGSEA. V lost 2 bases to trimming and J lost 4 bases, with 14 bases between them. The CDR3 has 15 amino acids. CDR3 DNA sequence: TGCAGCGTTGAACGCAGGGGTATCGGCACCGGGGAGCTGTTTTTT. It specifies CSVERRGIGTGELFF.